The 27 T cell receptor beta chains given below trace back to one sample, sequenced in a study of T cell responses to AZD1222 COVID-19 vaccine. Only in-frame clones appear in the TCRdb table, and some are missing; sequencing was by immunoSEQ multiplex PCR. The table has roughly 200,000 clones, 88% seen once. The specimen was peripheral blood, collected on day 0 of AZD1222 vaccination. The receptors originated from an adult in good health.

V usage is TRBV19 and J usage is TRBJ1-1; 7 bases line up with TRBD1. J was trimmed by 4 bases and V by 4 bases; bases with no gene match: 6. The CDR3 totals 14 residues. Germline V lookup: CDR1 LNHDA, CDR2 SQIVND (reference sequence). The DNA of the CDR3 is TGTGCCAGTAGTAACCAACAGGGGAGCACTGAAGCTTTCTTT. It codes for CASSNQQGSTEAFF.

The genes are TRBV5-6 and TRBJ1-5; D not resolved. This CDR3 spans 14 amino acids. Trimming pared 0 bases from V and 5 bases from J, leaving 9 bases between. Germline values: CDR1 SGHDT, CDR2 YYEEEE. The CDR3 region is CASSLGREDQPQHF. CDR3 coding DNA: TGTGCCAGCAGCTTGGGACGGGAGGATCAGCCCCAGCATTTT.

This clone is a singleton in its sample. This chain connects TRBV19 to TRBJ2-1; D not resolved. From germline, CDR1 is LNHDA and CDR2 SQIVND (reference sequence). Trimming pared 1 base from V and 0 bases from J, leaving 7 bases between. This CDR3 spans 15 amino acids. CDR3 nucleotide sequence: TGTGCCAGTAGTATAGTTAGGAGCTCCTACAATGAGCAGTTCTTC. It yields the protein CASSIVRSSYNEQFF. Full variable domain (remainder filled in from reference TRBV19 and TRBJ2-1): DGGITQSPKYLFRKEGQNVTLSCEQNLNHDAMYWYRQDPGQGLRLIYYSQIVNDFQKGDIAEGYSVSREKKESFPLTVTSAQKNPTAFYLCASSIVRSSYNEQFFGPGTRLTVL.

The J gene is TRBJ2-2, the V gene TRBV11-2; 8 bases line up with TRBD2. Trimming at V came to 1 base and at J to 5 bases, leaving 3 bases not matched to a gene. This CDR3 region has 15 residues. Germline V lookup: CDR1 SGHAT, CDR2 FQNNGV. The CDR3 is CASSLAGGRTGELFF. CDR3 nucleotides: TGTGCCAGCAGCTTAGCGGGGGGGCGGACCGGGGAGCTGTTTTTT.

The chain joins TRBV24-1 to TRBJ2-3; TRBD1 matches at 7 bases. This CDR3 has 15 residues. The germline V gene has CDR1 KGHDR and CDR2 SFDVKD. J gave up 2 bases and V 6 bases, and 7 bases lay outside the gene matches. CDR3 region: CATSYTGAVTDTQYF. CDR3 bases: TGTGCCACCAGTTATACAGGGGCCGTCACAGATACGCAGTATTTT.

This clone was seen only once. V usage is TRBV6-6 and J usage is TRBJ2-3, with a weak D call TRBD1 (5 bases). This CDR3 region has 12 residues. Germline V gene data show CDR1 as MNHNY and CDR2 as SVGAGI (reference sequence). V was shortened by 7 bases and J by 13 bases, with 18 bases between the two germline ends. CDR3 DNA sequence: TGTGCCAGCAAAACAGGAGTTAAAGTAAAGTATTTT. Translated: CASKTGVKVKYF.

V gene TRBV6-2 or TRBV6-3 combines with J gene TRBJ1-5; D is possibly TRBD1 (5 bases). This CDR3 is 18 amino acids long. The germline V gene has CDR1 MNHEY and CDR2 SVGEGT. The germline V and J ends were trimmed by 0 bases and 2 bases, with 17 bases remaining between them. The CDR3 DNA is TGTGCCAGCAGTTACTCAGGAAGGGACGTTCTGGGCAATCAGCCCCAGCATTTT. Its translation is CASSYSGRDVLGNQPQHF.

The J gene is TRBJ2-7, the V gene TRBV7-7; 7 bases line up with TRBD1. The CDR3 length is 13 residues. Germline lookup yields CDR1 SSHAT and CDR2 FNYEAQ (reference sequence). V lost 4 bases, J lost 5 bases, and 5 bases stayed unmatched. For the CDR3, the DNA is TGTGCCAGCAGCTCTCGACAGGGAAACGAGCAGTACTTC. As protein: CASSSRQGNEQYF.

The chain employs TRBV5-1 and TRBJ2-3; D tentatively fits TRBD1 or TRBD2 (5 bases each). The CDR3 totals 15 residues. CDR1 and CDR2 (germline): SGHRS, YFSETQ. Trimming removed 4 bases at V and 2 bases at J, with 14 bases between. The CDR3 spells CASSGTVGHTDTQYF. In DNA, the CDR3 is TGCGCCAGCAGCGGGACGGTAGGGCACACAGATACGCAGTATTTT.

The V call is TRBV7-2, the J call TRBJ2-1, with 13 bases aligning to TRBD2. The CDR3 runs 19 residues. Germline assignment: CDR1 SGHTA and CDR2 FQGNSA. The V gene end was trimmed by 1 base and the J gene end by 6 bases; junction bases not matched to a gene: 12. The CDR3 DNA sequence: TGTGCCAGCAGCTTAGGACCAAGAATGACTAGCGGGGGGCCCAATGAGCAGTTCTTC. Amino acid sequence: CASSLGPRMTSGGPNEQFF. Filled out from reference TRBV7-2 and TRBJ2-1, the complete variable domain reads GAGVSQSPSNKVTEKGKDVELRCDPISGHTALYWYRQSLGQGLEFLIYFQGNSAPDKSGLPSDRFSAERTGGSVSTLTIQRTQQEDSAVYLCASSLGPRMTSGGPNEQFFGPGTRLTVL.

The genes are TRBV5-1 and TRBJ1-2, with D unclear. The CDR3 contains 13 residues. Deletions cut 3 bases from V and 8 bases from J, with 14 bases between. The germline gives CDR1 SGHRS, CDR2 YFSETQ. The CDR3 sequence: CASSSEGLSGYTF. The CDR3 nucleotides are TGCGCCAGCAGCTCTGAAGGCCTTTCGGGCTACACCTTC.

The chain recombines TRBV6-5 with TRBJ1-2, with D unclear. The CDR3 runs 15 residues. Germline CDR1 and CDR2: MNHEY and SVGAGI. Trimming took off 0 bases at V and 2 bases at J, with 10 bases between the two ends. CDR3 nucleotide sequence: TGTGCCAGCAGTTACTCTATCGGACGGAACTATGGCTACACCTTC. It encodes CASSYSIGRNYGYTF.

The chain links TRBV9 to TRBJ2-3; TRBD2 is a possible D gene (6 bases). The germline CDR1 and CDR2 sequences are SGDLS and YYNGEE. This CDR3 is 17 amino acids long. Trimming removed 0 bases at V and 6 bases at J, with 20 bases between. The CDR3 spells CASSVVGGATAHDTQYF. Here the CDR3 DNA reads TGTGCCAGCAGCGTAGTAGGAGGGGCTACGGCACATGATACGCAGTATTTT.

This clone was seen only once. V gene TRBV28 combines with J gene TRBJ2-3, with TRBD1 matching over 8 bases. CDR3 length: 13 residues. CDR1 is MDHEN and CDR2 is SYDVKM in the germline V gene. J was trimmed by 9 bases and V by 6 bases; bases with no gene match: 8. CDR3 nucleotides: TGTGCCAGCAGCCTGACAGGGGCCCCGACGCAGTATTTT. As protein: CASSLTGAPTQYF.

The chain couples TRBV28 to TRBJ1-2; TRBD1 is a possible D gene (5 bases). Trimming removed 5 bases at V and 4 bases at J, with 14 bases between. Germline CDR1 and CDR2: MDHEN and SYDVKM. The CDR3 sequence is 14 residues long. Written as DNA, the CDR3 is TGTGCCAGCAGTGCGGGACCCGTCGGCTATGGCTACACCTTC. Translation: CASSAGPVGYGYTF.

The chain has TRBV5-4 and TRBJ2-3, with 8 bases identical to TRBD2. The germline V gene encodes CDR1 SGHNT and CDR2 YYREEE (reference sequence). The CDR3 runs 15 residues. Unmatched junction bases numbered 4, after V lost 2 bases and J lost 2 bases. The CDR3 reads CASSFSGEPTDTQYF. CDR3 DNA: TGTGCCAGCAGCTTTAGCGGGGAACCCACAGATACGCAGTATTTT. The full variable domain, rest sourced from reference TRBV5-4 and TRBJ2-3, is ETGVTQSPTHLIKTRGQQVTLRCSSQSGHNTVSWYQQALGQGPQFIFQYYREEENGRGNFPPRFSGLQFPNYSSELNVNALELDDSALYLCASSFSGEPTDTQYFGPGTRLTVL.

This chain links TRBV6-2 or TRBV6-3 with TRBJ1-6, with unresolved D. V was cut by 5 bases and J by 6 bases, with 11 bases left in between. There are 14 residues in the CDR3. The germline V gene has CDR1 MNHEY and CDR2 SVGEGT. The CDR3 coding sequence is TGTGCCAGCAGTCTGGGTCGTTTTAATTCACCCCTCCACTTT. It is translated as CASSLGRFNSPLHF.

This chain links TRBV9 with TRBJ2-7; unclear D gene. The length of the CDR3 is 14 residues. Per germline, CDR1 SGDLS and CDR2 YYNGEE. V was pared by 0 bases and J by 4 bases, with 11 bases between. The CDR3 region is CASSVGNGPYEQYF. The CDR3, as DNA: TGTGCCAGCAGCGTAGGGAACGGGCCGTACGAGCAGTACTTC.

This clone was detected once. The genes are TRBV10-1 and TRBJ1-1; D perhaps matches TRBD1 (6 bases). Trimming removed 5 bases at V and 4 bases at J, with 11 bases between. CDR1 WNHNN and CDR2 SYGVQD come from the germline V gene (reference sequence). This CDR3 region has 13 residues. The CDR3 loop is CASSTGRGTEAFF. The DNA for the CDR3 is TGCGCCAGCAGTACAGGGAGGGGCACTGAAGCTTTCTTT.

The chain uses TRBV9 and TRBJ1-1; maybe TRBD1 (5 bases). The germline V gene encodes CDR1 SGDLS and CDR2 YYNGEE. The germline V and J ends were trimmed by 0 bases and 5 bases, with 8 bases remaining between them. The CDR3 covers 13 residues. CDR3 DNA sequence: TGTGCCAGCAGCGTAGCGGGGGATACTGAAGCTTTCTTT. This sequence encodes CASSVAGDTEAFF.

This clone came up once. The V gene is TRBV3-1 (or the pseudogene TRBV3-2), the J gene TRBJ2-7; 13 bases line up with TRBD2. CDR1 is LGHDT and CDR2 is YNNKEL in the germline V gene (reference sequence). J gave up 2 bases and V 2 bases, and 6 bases lay outside the gene matches. The CDR3 has 17 amino acids. The CDR3 nucleotides are TGTGCCAGCAGCCAACCCCTGGGACTAGCGGGGACCTACGAGCAGTACTTC. This codes for CASSQPLGLAGTYEQYF.

This sequence joins TRBV5-5 and TRBJ1-3, with D unclear. Deletions cut 0 bases from V and 0 bases from J, with 22 bases between. Germline assignment: CDR1 SGHKS and CDR2 YYEKEE (reference sequence). The CDR3 spans 20 residues. CDR3 sequence: CASSLAKLGLDRSSGNTIYF. The CDR3 bases are TGTGCCAGCAGCTTGGCCAAGCTCGGGCTTGACCGGAGCTCTGGAAACACCATATATTTT.

This chain joins TRBV12-2 and TRBJ1-2. TRBV12-2 is recorded as a pseudogene. The CDR3 loop spans 14 amino acids. CDR3 loop: CASRLASGGYGYTF. Here the CDR3 DNA reads TGTGCAAGTCGCTTAGCCTCGGGCGGGTATGGCTACACCTTC.

The V and J genes are TRBV19 and TRBJ1-4; a weak D match, TRBD1 (6 bases). The CDR3 has 15 amino acids. CDR1 and CDR2 (germline): LNHDA, SQIVND (reference sequence). V gave up 2 bases and J gave up 4 bases, with 11 bases separating them. The chain's CDR3 is CASSITRQDNEKLFF. The CDR3 DNA sequence: TGTGCCAGTAGTATAACCCGACAGGATAATGAAAAACTGTTTTTT.

The chain recombines TRBV4-3 with TRBJ2-7; the D gene is possibly TRBD1 (6 bases). CDR1 and CDR2 from the germline V gene are LGHNA and YSLEER. CDR3 size: 13 residues. V was pared by 10 bases and J by 3 bases, with 16 bases between. The CDR3, as DNA: TGCGCCAATGTCCAGGGGTCCCTCTACGAGCAGTACTTC. Residues: CANVQGSLYEQYF.

The genes are TRBV2 and TRBJ1-5; D not resolved. This CDR3 region has 14 residues. Trimming took 5 bases from V and 0 from J, leaving 8 bases between them. CDR1 and CDR2 (germline): SNHLY, FYNNEI. The CDR3 sequence: CASSRQYSNQPQHF. The CDR3 DNA reads TGTGCCAGCAGTCGACAATATAGCAATCAGCCCCAGCATTTT.

V and J are TRBV5-6 and TRBJ1-2, with TRBD1 matching over 7 bases. V gave up 4 bases and J gave up 4 bases; unmatched junction bases: 7. The germline gives CDR1 SGHDT, CDR2 YYEEEE. The CDR3 is 14 amino acids. As DNA, the CDR3 is TGTGCCAGCAGCCCGACAGGGCCTGGCTATGGCTACACCTTC. Protein product: CASSPTGPGYGYTF.